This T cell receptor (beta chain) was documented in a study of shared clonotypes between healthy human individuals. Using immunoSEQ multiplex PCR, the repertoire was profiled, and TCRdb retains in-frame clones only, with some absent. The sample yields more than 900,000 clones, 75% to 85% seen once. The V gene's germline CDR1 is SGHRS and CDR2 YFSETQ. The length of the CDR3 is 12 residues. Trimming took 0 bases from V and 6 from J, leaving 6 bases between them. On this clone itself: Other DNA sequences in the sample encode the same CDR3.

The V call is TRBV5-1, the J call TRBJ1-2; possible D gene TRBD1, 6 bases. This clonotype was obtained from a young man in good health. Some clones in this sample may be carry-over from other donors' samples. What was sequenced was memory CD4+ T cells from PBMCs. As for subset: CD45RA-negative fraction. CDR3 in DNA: TGCGCCAGCAGCTTGGACAGGGATGGCTACACCTTC. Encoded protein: CASSLDRDGYTF.